The T cell receptor (beta chain) described here comes from a study of immune cell composition in non-small cell lung cancer. General observations from the study: Lung squamous cell carcinoma tumours had significantly higher top 10 clone scores and productive clonality than lung adenocarcinoma.

Worth noting for this clone: Its antigen is unidentified.

Profiled with immunoSEQ multiplex PCR; TCRdb holds only in-frame clones, not every one. The sample records 14,000 or so clones, 81% being singletons. The CDR3 length is 12 residues. Germline values: CDR1 SGHTA, CDR2 FQGNSA. The V gene lost 3 bases and the J gene lost 6 bases, with 9 bases spanning the gap. The sequence derives from a human donor with non-small cell lung cancer. The sequenced sample consisted of lung tumor tissue. V is TRBV7-2 and J is TRBJ2-7; possibly TRBD1 for D (6 bases). CDR3 coding DNA: TGTGCCAGCAGCTTGGGCAGGGGCGAGCAGTACTTC. As protein: CASSLGRGEQYF.